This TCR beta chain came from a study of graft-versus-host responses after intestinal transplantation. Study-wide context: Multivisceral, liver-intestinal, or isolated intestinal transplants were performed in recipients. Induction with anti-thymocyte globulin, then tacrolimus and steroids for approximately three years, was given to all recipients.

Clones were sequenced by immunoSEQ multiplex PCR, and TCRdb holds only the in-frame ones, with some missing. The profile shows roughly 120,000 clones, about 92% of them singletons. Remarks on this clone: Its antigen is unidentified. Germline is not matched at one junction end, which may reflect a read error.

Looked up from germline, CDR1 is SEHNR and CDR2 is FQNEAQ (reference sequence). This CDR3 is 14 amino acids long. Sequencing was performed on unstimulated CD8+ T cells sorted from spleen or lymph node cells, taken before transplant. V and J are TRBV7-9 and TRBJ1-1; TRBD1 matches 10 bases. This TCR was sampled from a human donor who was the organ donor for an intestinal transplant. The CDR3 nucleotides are TGTGCCGGCAGCTTAGGGACAGGGGAAACTGAAGCTTTCTTT. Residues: CAGSLGTGETEAFF.